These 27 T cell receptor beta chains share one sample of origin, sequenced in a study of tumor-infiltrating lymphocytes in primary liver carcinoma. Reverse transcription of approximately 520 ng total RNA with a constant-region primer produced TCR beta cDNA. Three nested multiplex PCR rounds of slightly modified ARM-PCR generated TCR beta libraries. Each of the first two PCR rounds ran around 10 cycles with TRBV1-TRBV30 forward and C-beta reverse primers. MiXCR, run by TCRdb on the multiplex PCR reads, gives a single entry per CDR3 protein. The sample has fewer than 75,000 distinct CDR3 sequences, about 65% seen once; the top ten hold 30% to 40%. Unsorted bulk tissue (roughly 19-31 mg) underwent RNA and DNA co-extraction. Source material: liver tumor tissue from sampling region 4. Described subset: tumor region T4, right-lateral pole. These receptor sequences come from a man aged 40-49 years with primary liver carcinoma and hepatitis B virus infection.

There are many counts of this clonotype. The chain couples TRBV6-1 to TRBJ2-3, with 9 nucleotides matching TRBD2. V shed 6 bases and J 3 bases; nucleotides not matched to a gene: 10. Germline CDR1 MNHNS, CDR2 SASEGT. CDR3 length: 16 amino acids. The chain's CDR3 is CASRGAREGGTDTQYF. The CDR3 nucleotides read TGTGCCAGCAGGGGTGCGCGGGAGGGTGGGACAGATACGCAGTATTTT.

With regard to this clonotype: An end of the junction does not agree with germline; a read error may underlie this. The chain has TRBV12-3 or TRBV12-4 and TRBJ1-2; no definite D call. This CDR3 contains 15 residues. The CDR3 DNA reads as TGTACCAGTACAGACCGGACGGGGATTAACTATGGCTACACCTTC. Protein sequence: CTSTDRTGINYGYTF.

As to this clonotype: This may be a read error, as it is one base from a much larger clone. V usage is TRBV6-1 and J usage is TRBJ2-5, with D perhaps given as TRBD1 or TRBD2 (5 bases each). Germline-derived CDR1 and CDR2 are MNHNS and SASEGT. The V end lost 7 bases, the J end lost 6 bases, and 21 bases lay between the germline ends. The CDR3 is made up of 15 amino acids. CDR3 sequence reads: CASNPERGMVQTQYF. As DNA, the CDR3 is TGTGCCAGCAACCCCGAGAGGGGTATGGTGCAGACCCAGTACTTC.

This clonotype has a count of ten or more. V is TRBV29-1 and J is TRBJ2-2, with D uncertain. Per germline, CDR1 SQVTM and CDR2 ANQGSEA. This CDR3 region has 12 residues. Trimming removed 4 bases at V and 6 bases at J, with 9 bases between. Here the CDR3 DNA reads TGCAGCGTTGCAGATGGTTCCGGGGAGCTGTTTTTT. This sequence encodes CSVADGSGELFF.

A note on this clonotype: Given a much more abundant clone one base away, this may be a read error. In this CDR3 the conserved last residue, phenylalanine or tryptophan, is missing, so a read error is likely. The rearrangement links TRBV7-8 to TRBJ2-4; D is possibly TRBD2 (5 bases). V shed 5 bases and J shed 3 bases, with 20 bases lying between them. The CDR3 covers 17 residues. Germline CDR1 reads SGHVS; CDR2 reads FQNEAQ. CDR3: CASSPLSSGLVKNIQYS. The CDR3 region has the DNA TGTGCCAGCAGCCCCCTTTCCAGCGGATTAGTCAAAAACATTCAGTACTCC.

The CDR3 DNA follows: TGTGCCAGCAGCTTGGGCGGGGGGTCGAACACTGAAGCTTTCTTT. It yields the protein CASSLGGGSNTEAFF. The rearrangement uses TRBV5-5 and TRBJ1-1; D might be TRBD1 (5 bases). Germline loops: CDR1 SGHKS, CDR2 YYEKEE (reference sequence). Trimming stripped 0 bases from V and 1 base from J, with 10 bases between. This CDR3 is built from 15 residues.

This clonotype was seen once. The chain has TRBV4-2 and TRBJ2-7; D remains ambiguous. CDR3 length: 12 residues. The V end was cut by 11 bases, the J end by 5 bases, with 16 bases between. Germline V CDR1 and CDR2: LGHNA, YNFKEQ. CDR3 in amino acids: CAACQDRNEQYF. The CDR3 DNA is TGTGCCGCCTGCCAAGATAGGAACGAGCAGTACTTC.

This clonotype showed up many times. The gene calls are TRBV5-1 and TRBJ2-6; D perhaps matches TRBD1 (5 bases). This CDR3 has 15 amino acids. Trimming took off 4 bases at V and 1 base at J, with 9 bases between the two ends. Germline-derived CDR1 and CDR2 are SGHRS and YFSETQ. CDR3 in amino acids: CASSAGHSGANVLTF. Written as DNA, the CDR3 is TGCGCCAGCAGCGCCGGACATTCTGGGGCCAACGTCCTGACTTTC.

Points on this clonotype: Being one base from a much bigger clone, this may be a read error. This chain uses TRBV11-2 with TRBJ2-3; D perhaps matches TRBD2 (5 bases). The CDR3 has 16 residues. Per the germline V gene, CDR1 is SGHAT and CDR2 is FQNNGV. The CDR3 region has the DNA TGTGCCAGCAGCTTAGGGTCGGATTCTAGCACAGATGCGCAGTATTTT. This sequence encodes CASSLGSDSSTDAQYF.

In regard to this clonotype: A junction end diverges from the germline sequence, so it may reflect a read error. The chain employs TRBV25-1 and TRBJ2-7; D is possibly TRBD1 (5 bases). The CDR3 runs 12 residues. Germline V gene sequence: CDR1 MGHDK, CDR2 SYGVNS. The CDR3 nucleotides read TGTGCCACCCATGGACATGCCTACGGGCAGTACTTC. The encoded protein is CATHGHAYGQYF.

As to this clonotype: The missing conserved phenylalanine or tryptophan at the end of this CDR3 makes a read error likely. CDR3 DNA sequence: TGTGCCAGCAGTGCCCGGACAGGGATGGTCTACGGCTACACCGTC. Protein product: CASSARTGMVYGYTV. V and J are TRBV12-3 or TRBV12-4 and TRBJ1-2; 8 bases align to TRBD1. The ends lost 5 bases at V and 8 bases at J; junction bases unmatched: 13. CDR3 length: 15 amino acids.

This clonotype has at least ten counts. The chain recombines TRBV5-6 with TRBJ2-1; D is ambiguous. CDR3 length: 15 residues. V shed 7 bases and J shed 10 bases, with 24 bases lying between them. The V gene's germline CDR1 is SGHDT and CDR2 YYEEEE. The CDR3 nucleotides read TGTGCCAGCTCCAGGTCCGACACTCAAGGGTGGGAGCAGTTCTTC. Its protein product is CASSRSDTQGWEQFF.

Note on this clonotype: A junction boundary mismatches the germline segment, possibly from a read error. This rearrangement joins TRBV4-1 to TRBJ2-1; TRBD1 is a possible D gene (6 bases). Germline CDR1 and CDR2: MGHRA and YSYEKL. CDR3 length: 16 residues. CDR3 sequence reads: CASSPELVGAYNGQFF. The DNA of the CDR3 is TGCGCCAGCAGCCCCGAACTAGTGGGGGCTTACAATGGGCAGTTCTTC.

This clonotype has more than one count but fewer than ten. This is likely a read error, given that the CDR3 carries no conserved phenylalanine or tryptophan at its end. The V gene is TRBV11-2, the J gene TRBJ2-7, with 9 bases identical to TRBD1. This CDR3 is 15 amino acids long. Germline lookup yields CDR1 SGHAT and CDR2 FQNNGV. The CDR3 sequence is CTSSLRWTGENEQYI. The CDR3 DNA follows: TGTACCAGTAGCTTACGATGGACAGGGGAAAACGAGCAGTACATC.

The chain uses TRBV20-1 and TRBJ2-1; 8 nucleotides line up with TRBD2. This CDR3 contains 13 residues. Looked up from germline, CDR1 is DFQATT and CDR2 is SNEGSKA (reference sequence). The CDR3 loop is CSGGGNSYNEQFF. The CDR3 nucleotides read TGCAGCGGGGGGGGCAACTCCTACAATGAGCAGTTCTTC.

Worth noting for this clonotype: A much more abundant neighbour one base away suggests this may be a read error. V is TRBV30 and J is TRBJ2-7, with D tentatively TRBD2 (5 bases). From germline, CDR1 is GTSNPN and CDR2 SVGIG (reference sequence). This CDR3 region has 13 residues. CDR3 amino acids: CAMSSGNSYEQHF. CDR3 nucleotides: TGTGCCATGTCATCGGGGAACTCCTACGAGCAGCACTTC.

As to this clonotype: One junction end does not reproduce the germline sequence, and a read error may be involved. The CDR3 region is CVSSLGISNSEQLF. The CDR3 nucleotides are TGTGTCAGCAGCTTAGGCATCTCGAACAGTGAGCAGTTATTC. V is TRBV11-1 and J is TRBJ2-1; D gene unclear. Germline CDR1 reads SGHAT; CDR2 reads FQDESV (reference sequence). The CDR3 has 14 amino acids.

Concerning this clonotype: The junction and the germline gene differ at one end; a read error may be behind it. The CDR3 DNA follows: TGTACCAGCAGGGATACTAGCGCCCAAAACTACGAGCAGTACTTC. Translated: CTSRDTSAQNYEQYF. The gene calls are TRBV28 and TRBJ2-7; 7 nucleotides line up with TRBD2. The V gene's germline CDR1 is MDHEN and CDR2 SYDVKM. This CDR3 comprises 15 residues.

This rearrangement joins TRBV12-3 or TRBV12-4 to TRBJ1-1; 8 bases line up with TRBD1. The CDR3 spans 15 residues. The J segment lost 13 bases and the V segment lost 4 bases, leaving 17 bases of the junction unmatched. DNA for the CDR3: TGTGCCAGCAGTTCCTATGGACAGGGAAGGAATGGAGATTTCTTT. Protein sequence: CASSSYGQGRNGDFF.

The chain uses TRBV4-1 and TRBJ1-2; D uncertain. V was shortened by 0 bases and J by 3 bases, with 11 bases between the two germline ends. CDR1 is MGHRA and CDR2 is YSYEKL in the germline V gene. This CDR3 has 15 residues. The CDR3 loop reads CASSQEGRLDYGYTF. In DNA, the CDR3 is TGCGCCAGCAGCCAAGAGGGCCGTCTTGACTATGGCTACACCTTC.

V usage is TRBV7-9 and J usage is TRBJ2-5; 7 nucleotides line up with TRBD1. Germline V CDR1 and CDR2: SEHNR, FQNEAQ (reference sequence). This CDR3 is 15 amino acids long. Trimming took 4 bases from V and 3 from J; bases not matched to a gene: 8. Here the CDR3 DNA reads TGTGCCAGCAGCTCCTGGACAGGAGGAGAAGAGACCCAGTACTTC. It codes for CASSSWTGGEETQYF.

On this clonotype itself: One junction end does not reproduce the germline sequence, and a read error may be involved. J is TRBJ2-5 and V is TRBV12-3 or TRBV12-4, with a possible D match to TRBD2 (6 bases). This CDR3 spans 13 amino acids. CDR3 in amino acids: CASSLTDGGTRHF. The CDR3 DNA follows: TGTGCCAGCAGTTTAACGGATGGGGGGACCCGGCACTTC.

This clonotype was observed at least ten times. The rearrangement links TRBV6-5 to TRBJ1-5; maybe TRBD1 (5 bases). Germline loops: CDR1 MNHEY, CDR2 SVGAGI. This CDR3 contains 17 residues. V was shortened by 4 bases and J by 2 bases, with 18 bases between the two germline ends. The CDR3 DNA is TGTGCCAGCAGTTCCTTGACAGACCTGGGGGGCAATCAGCCCCAGCATTTT. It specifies CASSSLTDLGGNQPQHF.

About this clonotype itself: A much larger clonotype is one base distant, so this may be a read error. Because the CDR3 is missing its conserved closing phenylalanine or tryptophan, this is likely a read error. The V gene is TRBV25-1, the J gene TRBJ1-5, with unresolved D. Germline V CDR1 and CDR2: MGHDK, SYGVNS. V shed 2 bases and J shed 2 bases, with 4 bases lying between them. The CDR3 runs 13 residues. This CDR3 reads CASSEMGNQPQHY. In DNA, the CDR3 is TGTGCCAGCAGTGAAATGGGCAATCAGCCCCAGCATTAT.

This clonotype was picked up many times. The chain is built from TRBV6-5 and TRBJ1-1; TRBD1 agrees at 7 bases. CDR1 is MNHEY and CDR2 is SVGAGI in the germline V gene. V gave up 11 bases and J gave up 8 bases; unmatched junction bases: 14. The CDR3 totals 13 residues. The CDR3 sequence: CAGIRTGETEAFF. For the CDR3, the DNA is TGTGCCGGCATTAGAACAGGGGAAACAGAAGCTTTCTTT.

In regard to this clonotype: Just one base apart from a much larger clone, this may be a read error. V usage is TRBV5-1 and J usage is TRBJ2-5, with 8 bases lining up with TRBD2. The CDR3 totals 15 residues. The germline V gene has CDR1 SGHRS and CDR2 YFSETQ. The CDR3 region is CAGSLSGSADETQYF. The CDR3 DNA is TGCGCCGGCAGCTTAAGCGGGAGCGCGGATGAGACCCAGTACTTC.

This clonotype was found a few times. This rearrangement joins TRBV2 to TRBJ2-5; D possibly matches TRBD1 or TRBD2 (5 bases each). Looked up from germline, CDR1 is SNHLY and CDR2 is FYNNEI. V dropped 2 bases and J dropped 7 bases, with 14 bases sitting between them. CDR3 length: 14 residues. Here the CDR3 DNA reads TGTGCCAGCAGTGAACAGGGACCCACAGGGACCCAGTACTTC. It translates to CASSEQGPTGTQYF.